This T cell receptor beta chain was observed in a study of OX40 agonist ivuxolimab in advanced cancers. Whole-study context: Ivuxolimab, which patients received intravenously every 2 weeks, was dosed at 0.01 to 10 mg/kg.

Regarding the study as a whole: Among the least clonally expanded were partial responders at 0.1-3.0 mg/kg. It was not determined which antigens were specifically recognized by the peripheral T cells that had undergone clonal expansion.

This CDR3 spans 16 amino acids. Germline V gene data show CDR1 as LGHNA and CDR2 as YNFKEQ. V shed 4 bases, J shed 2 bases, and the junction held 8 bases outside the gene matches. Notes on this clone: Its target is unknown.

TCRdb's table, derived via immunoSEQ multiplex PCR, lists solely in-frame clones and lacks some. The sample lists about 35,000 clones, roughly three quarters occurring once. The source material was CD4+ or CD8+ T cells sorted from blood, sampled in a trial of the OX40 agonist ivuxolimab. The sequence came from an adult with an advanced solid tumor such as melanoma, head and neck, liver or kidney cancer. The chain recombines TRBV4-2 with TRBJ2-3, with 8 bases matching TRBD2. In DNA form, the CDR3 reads TGTGCCAGCAGCCGGAAATTAGCGGGGAACACAGATACGCAGTATTTT. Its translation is CASSRKLAGNTDTQYF.